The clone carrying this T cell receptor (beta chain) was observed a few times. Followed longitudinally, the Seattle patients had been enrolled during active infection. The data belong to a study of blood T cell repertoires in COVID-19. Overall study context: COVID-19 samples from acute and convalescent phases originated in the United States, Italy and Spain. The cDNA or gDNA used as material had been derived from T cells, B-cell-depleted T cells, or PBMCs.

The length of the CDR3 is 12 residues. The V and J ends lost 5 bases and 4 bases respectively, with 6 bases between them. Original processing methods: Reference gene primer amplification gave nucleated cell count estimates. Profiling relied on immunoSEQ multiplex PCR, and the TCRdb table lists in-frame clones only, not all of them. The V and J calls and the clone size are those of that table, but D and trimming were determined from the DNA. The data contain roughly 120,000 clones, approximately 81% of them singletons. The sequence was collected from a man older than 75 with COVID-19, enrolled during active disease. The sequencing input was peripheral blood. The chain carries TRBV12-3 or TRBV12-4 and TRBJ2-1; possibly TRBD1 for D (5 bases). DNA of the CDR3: TGTGCCAGCAGTACAGGATACAATGAGCAGTTCTTC. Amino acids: CASSTGYNEQFF.